Presented here are 28 T cell receptor beta chains from one specimen sequenced in a study of graft-versus-host responses after intestinal transplantation. The repertoire was sequenced with immunoSEQ multiplex PCR; TCRdb's copy has only in-frame clones and lacks some. The data hold tens of thousands of clones, with around 96% observed a single time. Their antigens are not known. The input for sequencing was unstimulated CD8+ T cells sorted from spleen or lymph node cells, taken before transplant. The origin of the receptors is a human donor who was the organ donor for an intestinal transplant.

This clone was detected a few times. The chain uses TRBV27 and TRBJ1-1; D gene unclear. This CDR3 has 13 residues. CDR1 and CDR2 from the germline V gene are MNHEY and SMNVEV (reference sequence). The ends were cut back, 5 bases at V and 8 bases at J, with 15 bases in the middle. The CDR3 sequence is CASSPITPSEAFF. CDR3 nucleotides: TGTGCCAGCAGTCCCATCACTCCATCCGAAGCTTTCTTT.

The chain links TRBV12-5 to TRBJ2-7; 10 bases align to TRBD1. Germline CDR1 reads LGHNT; CDR2 reads FRNRAP. The CDR3 runs to 14 residues. After removal of 3 bases from V and 4 bases from J, the junction contained 3 bases not matched to a gene. The CDR3 loop is CASGFGTGAYEQYF. CDR3 bases: TGTGCTAGTGGTTTTGGGACAGGGGCGTACGAGCAGTACTTC. The full variable domain, completed using reference TRBV12-5 and TRBJ2-7, is DARVTQTPRHKVTEMGQEVTMRCQPILGHNTVFWYRQTMMQGLELLAYFRNRAPLDDSGMPKDRFSAEMPDATLATLKIQPSEPRDSAVYFCASGFGTGAYEQYFGPGTRLTVT.

This clone has just one count. The chain couples TRBV19 to TRBJ2-7; weak D call: TRBD2 (5 bases). Germline values: CDR1 LNHDA, CDR2 SQIVND (reference sequence). With 3 bases removed from V and 5 bases from J, the gap between germline ends came to 14 bases. The CDR3 extends over 14 amino acids. CDR3 protein: CASSMRGFVNEQYF. The CDR3 DNA sequence: TGTGCCAGTAGTATGCGCGGGTTCGTCAACGAGCAGTACTTC.

V gene TRBV11-3 combines with J gene TRBJ2-7; 8 bases match TRBD1. V gave up 1 base and J gave up 0 bases; unmatched junction bases: 17. The length of the CDR3 is 20 residues. Germline CDR1 and CDR2: SGHNT and YENEEA. The CDR3 DNA follows: TGTGCCAGCAGCTTAGCGGACCCCGGGACAGGATTATGGCTCTCCTACGAGCAGTACTTC. Residues: CASSLADPGTGLWLSYEQYF.

Only one count was recorded for this clone. This chain connects TRBV13 to TRBJ1-5, with no clear D. Germline V gene sequence: CDR1 PRHDT, CDR2 FYEKMQ (reference sequence). The CDR3 runs 16 residues. V dropped 2 bases and J dropped 0 bases, with 11 bases sitting between them. This CDR3 reads CASSLNGRNSNQPQHF. CDR3 sequence (DNA): TGTGCCAGCAGCTTAAACGGAAGAAATAGCAATCAGCCCCAGCATTTT.

The V and J genes are TRBV6-1 and TRBJ1-2, with 8 bases lining up with TRBD1. From germline, CDR1 is MNHNS and CDR2 SASEGT. The CDR3 length is 15 residues. V shed 4 bases, J shed 6 bases, and the junction held 10 bases outside the gene matches. CDR3 region: CASSGPDRGLDGYTF. The CDR3 DNA sequence: TGTGCCAGCAGTGGGCCTGACAGGGGCTTGGATGGCTACACCTTC.

The rearrangement joins TRBV4-1 to TRBJ2-1, with 9 positions matching TRBD2. The CDR3 has 19 residues. Germline V gives CDR1 MGHRA, CDR2 YSYEKL. Trimming cost V 6 bases and J 3 bases; bases outside gene matches: 18. CDR3 coding DNA: TGCGCCAGCAGTCAACGGCTCACGACTAGCGGAACTGTCTACAATGAGCAGTTCTTC. Its protein is CASSQRLTTSGTVYNEQFF.

The chain has TRBV6-5 and TRBJ1-6; TRBD1 aligns across 9 bases. The CDR3 has 15 amino acids. CDR1 is MNHEY, CDR2 SVGAGI, per germline. The ends lost 4 bases at V and 8 bases at J; junction bases unmatched: 6. The CDR3 protein is CASSSVDRGHSPLHF. The CDR3 coding sequence is TGTGCCAGCAGTTCCGTGGACAGGGGTCATTCACCCCTCCACTTT.

The chain employs TRBV28 and TRBJ1-2; D is unclear. Trimming removed 6 bases at V and 4 bases at J, with 24 bases between. The CDR3 covers 17 residues. Germline-derived CDR1 and CDR2 are MDHEN and SYDVKM. CDR3 sequence (DNA): TGTGCCAGCAGCAACACGCCTACCAGAGATAAGATCTATGGCTACACCTTC. Amino acids: CASSNTPTRDKIYGYTF.

The chain joins TRBV2 to TRBJ1-2; D uncertain. The CDR3 is 11 residues long. CDR1 is SNHLY and CDR2 is FYNNEI in the germline V gene. CDR3 in DNA: TGTGTCGGGGATGACGGTTCTGGCTACACCTTC. Translated: CVGDDGSGYTF.

This chain uses TRBV11-2 with TRBJ2-2, with TRBD1 matching 12 bases. V lost 1 base and J lost 6; bases outside the gene matches: 6. Germline CDR1 and CDR2: SGHAT and FQNNGV. This CDR3 is built from 17 residues. CDR3 residues: CASSLGSGQGAAGELFF. The CDR3 coding sequence is TGTGCCAGCAGCTTAGGGTCGGGACAGGGGGCGGCCGGGGAGCTGTTTTTT. Filled out from reference TRBV11-2 and TRBJ2-2, the complete variable domain reads EAGVAQSPRYKIIEKRQSVAFWCNPISGHATLYWYQQILGQGPKLLIQFQNNGVVDDSQLPKDRFSAERLKGVDSTLKIQPAKLEDSAVYLCASSLGSGQGAAGELFFGEGSRLTVL.

This clone came up a few times. In DNA form, the CDR3 reads TGTGCCAGCAATGAGGAGGGGGAGGGTTCACCCCTCCACTTT. Amino acid sequence: CASNEEGEGSPLHF. V and J are TRBV27 and TRBJ1-6; D might be TRBD1 (6 bases). CDR3 size: 14 residues. V was trimmed by 7 bases and J by 9 bases, leaving 16 bases between them. Germline V gene lookup returns CDR1 MNHEY and CDR2 SMNVEV (reference sequence).

This chain links TRBV6-1 with TRBJ1-1, with D uncertain. V lost 1 base to trimming and J lost 0 bases, with 9 bases between them. This CDR3 spans 15 amino acids. Germline loops: CDR1 MNHNS, CDR2 SASEGT. CDR3 DNA sequence: TGTGCCAGCAGTGAAGAGGTCAACATGAACACTGAAGCTTTCTTT. Protein: CASSEEVNMNTEAFF.

The gene calls are TRBV6-6 and TRBJ2-7, with D maybe TRBD2 (5 bases). Trimming pared 5 bases from V and 4 bases from J, leaving 15 bases between. The CDR3 covers 14 residues. Germline values: CDR1 MNHNY, CDR2 SVGAGI (reference sequence). The DNA of the CDR3 is TGTGCCAGCAGTGGAACCGGTTCGGGATACGAGCAGTACTTC. Protein: CASSGTGSGYEQYF.

The V and J genes are TRBV11-2 and TRBJ2-7, with 7 bases identical to TRBD1. V shed 0 bases, J shed 3 bases, and the junction held 2 bases outside the gene matches. This CDR3 has 14 residues. CDR1 is SGHAT and CDR2 is FQNNGV in the germline V gene. CDR3 DNA sequence: TGTGCCAGCAGCTTAGACGGGACAGTCTACGAGCAGTACTTC. This encodes CASSLDGTVYEQYF.

The chain is built from TRBV5-4 and TRBJ2-7, with D hard to call. V lost 4 bases, J lost 0 bases, and 8 bases lay in between. Germline V gives CDR1 SGHNT, CDR2 YYREEE (reference sequence). The CDR3 is 13 residues long. The CDR3, as DNA: TGTGCCAGCAGCATAGGGCCCTCCTACGAGCAGTACTTC. It is translated as CASSIGPSYEQYF. Full variable domain (rest looked up from reference TRBV5-4 and TRBJ2-7): ETGVTQSPTHLIKTRGQQVTLRCSSQSGHNTVSWYQQALGQGPQFIFQYYREEENGRGNFPPRFSGLQFPNYSSELNVNALELDDSALYLCASSIGPSYEQYFGPGTRLTVT.

The chain has TRBV4-1 and TRBJ1-2; D perhaps matches TRBD1 (6 bases). CDR3 length: 14 residues. Trimming pared 1 base from V and 4 bases from J, leaving 10 bases between. The germline V gene encodes CDR1 MGHRA and CDR2 YSYEKL. CDR3 bases: TGCGCCAGCAGCCAAGGGACAGCGAGCTATGGCTACACCTTC. It yields the protein CASSQGTASYGYTF.

The rearrangement links TRBV10-3 to TRBJ1-2, with 9 bases fitting TRBD1. Germline values: CDR1 ENHRY, CDR2 SYGVKD. V dropped 0 bases and J dropped 4; count of bases not matched to a gene: 6. This CDR3 comprises 16 residues. CDR3 region: CAISESRTGESYGYTF. CDR3 bases: TGTGCCATCAGTGAGTCCAGGACAGGGGAGAGCTATGGCTACACCTTC.

The chain recombines TRBV6-5 with TRBJ2-3, with 7 bases aligning to TRBD2. The V and J ends lost 2 bases and 6 bases, in that order; junction bases with no gene match: 8. The CDR3 sequence is 15 residues long. CDR1 MNHEY and CDR2 SVGAGI come from the germline V gene. This chain's CDR3 is CASSYATTGGDTQYF. The CDR3 nucleotides read TGTGCCAGCAGTTACGCGACCACGGGGGGTGATACGCAGTATTTT.

The chain uses TRBV14 and TRBJ1-2; D uncertain. The CDR3 covers 19 residues. In germline, CDR1 is SGHDN, CDR2 FVKESK. Trimming removed 1 base at V and 2 bases at J, with 23 bases between. CDR3 bases: TGTGCCAGCAGCCAAGGATGGTCAGTGGAGCCAGGCCTAAACTATGGCTACACCTTC. Its protein is CASSQGWSVEPGLNYGYTF. The full variable domain, completed using reference TRBV14 and TRBJ1-2, is EAGVTQFPSHSVIEKGQTVTLRCDPISGHDNLYWYRRVMGKEIKFLLHFVKESKQDESGMPNNRFLAERTGGTYSTLKVQPAELEDSGVYFCASSQGWSVEPGLNYGYTFGSGTRLTVV.

This chain uses TRBV4-3 with TRBJ2-7; TRBD1 agrees at 8 bases. The CDR3 consists of 15 residues. Trimming removed 0 bases from V and 3 bases from J; junction bases left unmatched: 4. Germline assignment: CDR1 LGHNA and CDR2 YSLEER. The CDR3 DNA reads TGCGCCAGCAGCCAAGAATGGGACAGGTACTACGAGCAGTACTTC. Translating it yields CASSQEWDRYYEQYF.

As regards this clone: This specimen includes other DNA sequences encoding the same CDR3. The J gene is TRBJ1-2, the V gene TRBV27, with TRBD1 matching 8 bases. Trimming removed 0 bases from V and 13 bases from J; junction bases left unmatched: 7. The CDR3 length is 13 residues. CDR1 and CDR2 from the germline V gene are MNHEY and SMNVEV (reference sequence). Written as DNA, the CDR3 is TGTGCCAGCAGTTTATCCGGGACAGGACTTGGCACCTTC. Amino acid sequence: CASSLSGTGLGTF.

The rearrangement links TRBV13 to TRBJ2-5; 10 bases align to TRBD2. The J call is uncertain, as TRBJ2-7 better fits the DNA end. Germline lookup yields CDR1 PRHDT and CDR2 FYEKMQ (reference sequence). The CDR3 is 15 residues long. Written as DNA, the CDR3 is TGTGCCAGCAGCGAACCTGCTAGCGGGGGATACGAGCAGTACTTC. Translated, it gives CASSEPASGGYEQYF.

This chain connects TRBV7-9 to TRBJ2-3, with TRBD1 identical over 9 bases. From germline, CDR1 is SEHNR and CDR2 FQNEAQ (reference sequence). The ends lost 1 base at V and 4 bases at J; junction bases unmatched: 6. This CDR3 comprises 16 residues. The CDR3 sequence: CASSLVGTGKADTQYF. In DNA, the CDR3 is TGTGCCAGCAGCTTAGTTGGGACAGGGAAGGCAGATACGCAGTATTTT.

This clone was seen a single time. The V call is TRBV5-5, the J call TRBJ2-5, with a tentative D call TRBD1 (6 bases). V was shortened by 4 bases and J by 1 base, with 11 bases between the two germline ends. Germline CDR1 reads SGHKS; CDR2 reads YYEKEE (reference sequence). The CDR3 extends over 14 amino acids. The CDR3 DNA follows: TGTGCCAGCAGCCACGGGACACTCCAAGAGACCCAGTACTTC. Protein: CASSHGTLQETQYF. Full variable domain (rest looked up from reference TRBV5-5 and TRBJ2-5): DAGVTQSPTHLIKTRGQQVTLRCSPISGHKSVSWYQQVLGQGPQFIFQYYEKEERGRGNFPDRFSARQFPNYSSELNVNALLLGDSALYLCASSHGTLQETQYFGPGTRLLVL.

CDR3 protein: CASSTTGFNTEAFF. CDR3 nucleotides: TGCGCCAGCAGCACCACAGGATTTAACACTGAAGCTTTCTTT. This chain links TRBV4-3 with TRBJ1-1, with D possibly being TRBD1 (5 bases). CDR3 size: 14 residues. V lost 5 bases and J lost 2, with 12 bases in between. Looked up from germline, CDR1 is LGHNA and CDR2 is YSLEER.

The chain carries TRBV28 and TRBJ1-3; D is ambiguous. Deletions cut 2 bases from V and 6 bases from J, with 11 bases between. The germline V gene encodes CDR1 MDHEN and CDR2 SYDVKM. The CDR3 extends over 14 amino acids. CDR3 loop: CASSLTRQLNTIYF. CDR3 in DNA: TGTGCCAGCAGTTTAACCCGTCAGTTAAACACCATATATTTT.

The chain links TRBV19 to TRBJ2-4; D gene uncertain. Trimming removed 1 base at V and 4 bases at J, with 11 bases between. The germline CDR1 and CDR2 sequences are LNHDA and SQIVND (reference sequence). The CDR3 runs to 15 residues. Here the CDR3 DNA reads TGTGCCAGTAGTATAGTATGGGTCCAGAAAAACATTCAGTACTTC. Its translation: CASSIVWVQKNIQYF.